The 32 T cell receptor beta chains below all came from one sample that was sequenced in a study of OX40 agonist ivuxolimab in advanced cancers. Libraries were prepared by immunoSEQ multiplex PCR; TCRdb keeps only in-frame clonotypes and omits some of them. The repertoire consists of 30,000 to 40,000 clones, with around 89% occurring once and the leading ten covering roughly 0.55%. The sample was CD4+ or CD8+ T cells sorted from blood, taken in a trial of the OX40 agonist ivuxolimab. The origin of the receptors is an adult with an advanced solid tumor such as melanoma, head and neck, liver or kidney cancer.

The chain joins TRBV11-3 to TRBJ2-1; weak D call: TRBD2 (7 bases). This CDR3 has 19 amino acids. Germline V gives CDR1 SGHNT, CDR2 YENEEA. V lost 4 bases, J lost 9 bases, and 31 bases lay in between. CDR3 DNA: TGTGCCAGCAGCTCCCCAACAATAGTGGGGGGGCCTCCTAAGGGTGAGCAGTTCTTC. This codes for CASSSPTIVGGPPKGEQFF.

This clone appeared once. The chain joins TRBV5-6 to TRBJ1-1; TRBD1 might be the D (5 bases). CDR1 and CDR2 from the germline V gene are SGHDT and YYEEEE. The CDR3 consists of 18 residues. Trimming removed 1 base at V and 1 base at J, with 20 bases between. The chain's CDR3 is CASSLFAPAGSRNTEAFF. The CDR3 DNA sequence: TGTGCCAGCAGCTTGTTTGCCCCGGCAGGGTCGAGGAACACTGAAGCTTTCTTT.

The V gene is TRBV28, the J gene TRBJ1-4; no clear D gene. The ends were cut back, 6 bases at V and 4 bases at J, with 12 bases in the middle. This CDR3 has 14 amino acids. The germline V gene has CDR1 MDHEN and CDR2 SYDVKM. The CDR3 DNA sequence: TGTGCCAGCAGGGAAGGATCCCTTAATGAAAAACTGTTTTTT. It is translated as CASREGSLNEKLFF.

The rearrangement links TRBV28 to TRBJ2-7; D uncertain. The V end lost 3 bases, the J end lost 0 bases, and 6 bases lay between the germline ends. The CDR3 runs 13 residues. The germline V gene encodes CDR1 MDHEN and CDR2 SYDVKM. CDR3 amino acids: CASSFDISYEQYF. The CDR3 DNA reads TGTGCCAGCAGTTTCGACATCTCCTACGAGCAGTACTTC. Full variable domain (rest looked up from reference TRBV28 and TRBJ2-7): DVKVTQSSRYLVKRTGEKVFLECVQDMDHENMFWYRQDPGLGLRLIYFSYDVKMKEKGDIPEGYSVSREKKERFSLILESASTNQTSMYLCASSFDISYEQYFGPGTRLTVT.

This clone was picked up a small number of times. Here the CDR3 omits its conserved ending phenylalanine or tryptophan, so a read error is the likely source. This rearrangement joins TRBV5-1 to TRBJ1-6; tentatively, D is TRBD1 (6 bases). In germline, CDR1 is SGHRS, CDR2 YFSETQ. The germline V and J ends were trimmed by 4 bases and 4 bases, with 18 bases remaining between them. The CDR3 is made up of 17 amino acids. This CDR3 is CASSLGQPGNYNSPLHL. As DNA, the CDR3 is TGCGCCAGCAGCCTCGGACAGCCCGGAAATTATAATTCACCCCTCCACCTT.

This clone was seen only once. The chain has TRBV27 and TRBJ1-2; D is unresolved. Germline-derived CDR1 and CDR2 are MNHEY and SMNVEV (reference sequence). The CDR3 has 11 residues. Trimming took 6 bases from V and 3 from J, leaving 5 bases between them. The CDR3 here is CASRADYGYTF. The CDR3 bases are TGTGCCAGCAGGGCAGACTATGGCTACACCTTC.

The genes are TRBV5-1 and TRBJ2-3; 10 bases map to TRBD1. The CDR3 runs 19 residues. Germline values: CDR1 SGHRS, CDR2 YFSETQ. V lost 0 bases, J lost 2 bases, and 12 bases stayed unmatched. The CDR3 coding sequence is TGCGCCAGCAGCTTGGCAGGGGACAGGGGAGAGGGCATCACAGATACGCAGTATTTT. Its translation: CASSLAGDRGEGITDTQYF. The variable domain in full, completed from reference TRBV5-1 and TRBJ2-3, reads KAGVTQTPRYLIKTRGQQVTLSCSPISGHRSVSWYQQTPGQGLQFLFEYFSETQRNKGNFPGRFSGRQFSNSRSEMNVSTLELGDSALYLCASSLAGDRGEGITDTQYFGPGTRLTVL.

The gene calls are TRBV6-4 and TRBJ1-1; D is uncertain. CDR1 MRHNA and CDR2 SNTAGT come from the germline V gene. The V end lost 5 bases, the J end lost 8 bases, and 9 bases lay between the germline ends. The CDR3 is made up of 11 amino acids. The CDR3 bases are TGTGCCAGCAGTAAACCACAAGAAGCTTTCTTT. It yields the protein CASSKPQEAFF.

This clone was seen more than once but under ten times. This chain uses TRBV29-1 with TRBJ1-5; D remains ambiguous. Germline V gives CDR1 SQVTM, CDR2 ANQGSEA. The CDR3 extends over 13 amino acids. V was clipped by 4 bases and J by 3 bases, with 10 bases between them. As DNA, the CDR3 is TGCAGCGTTGGGATAGGCATCAATCAGCCCCAGCATTTT. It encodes CSVGIGINQPQHF.

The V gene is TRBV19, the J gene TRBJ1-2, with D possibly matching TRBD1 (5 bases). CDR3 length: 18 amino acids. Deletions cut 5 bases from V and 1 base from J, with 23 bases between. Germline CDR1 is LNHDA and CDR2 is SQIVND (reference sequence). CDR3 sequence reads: CASSPIRGTGPNNYGYTF. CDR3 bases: TGTGCCAGTAGTCCGATAAGGGGAACGGGACCGAATAACTATGGCTACACCTTC.

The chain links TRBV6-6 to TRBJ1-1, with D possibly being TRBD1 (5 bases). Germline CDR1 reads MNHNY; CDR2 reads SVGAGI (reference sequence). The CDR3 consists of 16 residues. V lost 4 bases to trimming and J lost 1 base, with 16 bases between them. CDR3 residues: CASSSTTQGANTEAFF. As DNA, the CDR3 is TGTGCCAGCAGTTCCACGACCCAGGGAGCGAACACTGAAGCTTTCTTT.

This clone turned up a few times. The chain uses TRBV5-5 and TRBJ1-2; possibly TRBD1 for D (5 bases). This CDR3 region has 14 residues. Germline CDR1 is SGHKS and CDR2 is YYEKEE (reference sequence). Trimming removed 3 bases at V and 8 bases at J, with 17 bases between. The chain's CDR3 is CASSWRGEVRGYTF. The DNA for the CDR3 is TGTGCCAGCAGCTGGAGGGGTGAGGTTCGCGGCTACACCTTC.

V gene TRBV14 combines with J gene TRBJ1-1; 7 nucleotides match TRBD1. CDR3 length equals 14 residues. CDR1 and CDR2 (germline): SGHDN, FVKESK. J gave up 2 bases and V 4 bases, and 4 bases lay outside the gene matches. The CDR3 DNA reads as TGTGCCAGCAGCCCCCGGACAGGCAACACTGAAGCTTTCTTT. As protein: CASSPRTGNTEAFF.

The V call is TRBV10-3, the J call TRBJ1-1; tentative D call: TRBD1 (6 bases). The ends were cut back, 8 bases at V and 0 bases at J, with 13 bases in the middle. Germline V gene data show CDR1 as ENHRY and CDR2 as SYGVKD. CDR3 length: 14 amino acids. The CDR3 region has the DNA TGTGCCATCGGGGCGGACAGAATGAACACTGAAGCTTTCTTT. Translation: CAIGADRMNTEAFF.

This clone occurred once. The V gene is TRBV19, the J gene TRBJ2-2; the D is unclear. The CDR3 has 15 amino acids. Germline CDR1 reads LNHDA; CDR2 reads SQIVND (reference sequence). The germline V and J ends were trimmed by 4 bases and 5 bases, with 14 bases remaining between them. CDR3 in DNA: TGTGCCAGTAGTACCCCCTCCCCAGTTACCGGGGAGCTGTTTTTT. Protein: CASSTPSPVTGELFF.

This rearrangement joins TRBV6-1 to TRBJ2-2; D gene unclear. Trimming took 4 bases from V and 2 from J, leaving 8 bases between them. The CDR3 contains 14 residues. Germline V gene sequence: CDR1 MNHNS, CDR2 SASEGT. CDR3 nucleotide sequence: TGTGCCAGCAGTGCACTCACCAACACCGGGGAGCTGTTTTTT. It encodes CASSALTNTGELFF.

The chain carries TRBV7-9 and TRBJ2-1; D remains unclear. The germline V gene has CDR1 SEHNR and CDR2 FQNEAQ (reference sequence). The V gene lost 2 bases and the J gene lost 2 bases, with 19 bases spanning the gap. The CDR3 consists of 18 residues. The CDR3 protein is CASSLTVYDPHTYNEQFF. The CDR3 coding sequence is TGTGCCAGCAGCTTAACTGTGTACGATCCTCATACCTACAATGAGCAGTTCTTC. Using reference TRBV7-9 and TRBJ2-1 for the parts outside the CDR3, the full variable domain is DTGVSQNPRHKITKRGQNVTFRCDPISEHNRLYWYRQTLGQGPEFLTYFQNEAQLEKSRLLSDRFSAERPKGSFSTLEIQRTEQGDSAMYLCASSLTVYDPHTYNEQFFGPGTRLTVL.

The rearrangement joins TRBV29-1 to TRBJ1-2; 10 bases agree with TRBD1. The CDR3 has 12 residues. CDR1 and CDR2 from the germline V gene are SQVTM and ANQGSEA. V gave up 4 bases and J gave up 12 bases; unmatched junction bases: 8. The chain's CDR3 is CSVVGTGVEHTF. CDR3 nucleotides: TGCAGCGTTGTTGGGACAGGGGTTGAACACACCTTC.

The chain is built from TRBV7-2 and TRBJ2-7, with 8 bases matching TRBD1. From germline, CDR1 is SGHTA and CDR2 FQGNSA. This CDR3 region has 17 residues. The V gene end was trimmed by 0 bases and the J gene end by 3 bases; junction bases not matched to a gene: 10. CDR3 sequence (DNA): TGTGCCAGCAGCTTAGCCGGCCCTGGACAGGGAGGCTACGAGCAGTACTTC. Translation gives CASSLAGPGQGGYEQYF.

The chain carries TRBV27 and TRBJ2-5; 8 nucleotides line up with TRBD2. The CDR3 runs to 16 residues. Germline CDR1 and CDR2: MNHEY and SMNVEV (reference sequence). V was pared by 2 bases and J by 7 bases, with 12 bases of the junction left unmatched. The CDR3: CASSLSGGPTLRTQYF. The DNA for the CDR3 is TGTGCCAGCAGTTTAAGCGGGGGCCCGACTCTTCGGACCCAGTACTTC.

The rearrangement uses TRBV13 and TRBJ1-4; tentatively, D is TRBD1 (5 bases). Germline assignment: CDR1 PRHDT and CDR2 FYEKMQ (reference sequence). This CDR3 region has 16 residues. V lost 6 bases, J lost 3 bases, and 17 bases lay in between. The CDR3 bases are TGTGCCAGCAGTTTGGGGCCGGGGTGGGCTAATGAAAAACTGTTTTTT. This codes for CASSLGPGWANEKLFF.

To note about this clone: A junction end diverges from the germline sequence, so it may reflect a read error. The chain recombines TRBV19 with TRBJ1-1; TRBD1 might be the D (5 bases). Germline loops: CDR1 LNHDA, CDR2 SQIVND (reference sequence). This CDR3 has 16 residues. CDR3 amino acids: CASSGPFGRADTEASF. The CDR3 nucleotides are TGTGCCAGTAGTGGCCCCTTTGGCAGGGCAGACACTGAAGCTTCCTTT.

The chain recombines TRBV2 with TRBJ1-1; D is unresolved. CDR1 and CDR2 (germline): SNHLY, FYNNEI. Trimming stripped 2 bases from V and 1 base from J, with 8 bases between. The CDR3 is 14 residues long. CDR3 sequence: CASSEQIQNTEAFF. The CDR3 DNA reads TGTGCCAGCAGTGAACAGATTCAGAACACTGAAGCTTTCTTT.

The CDR3 region is CASSPGGDEKLFF. The CDR3 DNA is TGTGCCAGCAGCCCAGGGGGGGATGAAAAACTGTTTTTT. The chain joins TRBV7-2 to TRBJ1-4, with 7 bases lining up with TRBD1. Germline-derived CDR1 and CDR2 are SGHTA and FQGNSA. J was trimmed by 6 bases and V by 5 bases; bases with no gene match: 3. The CDR3 spans 13 residues.

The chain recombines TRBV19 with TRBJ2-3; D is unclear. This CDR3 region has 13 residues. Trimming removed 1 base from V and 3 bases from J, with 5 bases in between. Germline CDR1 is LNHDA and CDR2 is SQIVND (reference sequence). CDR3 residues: CASSIGGTDTQYF. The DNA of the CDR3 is TGTGCCAGTAGTATAGGGGGTACAGATACGCAGTATTTT.

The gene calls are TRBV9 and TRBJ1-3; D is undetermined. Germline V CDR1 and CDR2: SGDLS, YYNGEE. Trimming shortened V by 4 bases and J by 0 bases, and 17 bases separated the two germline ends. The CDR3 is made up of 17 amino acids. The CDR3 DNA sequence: TGTGCCAGCAGCCCCCCTACCGGGAACCTCTCTGGAAACACCATATATTTT. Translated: CASSPPTGNLSGNTIYF.

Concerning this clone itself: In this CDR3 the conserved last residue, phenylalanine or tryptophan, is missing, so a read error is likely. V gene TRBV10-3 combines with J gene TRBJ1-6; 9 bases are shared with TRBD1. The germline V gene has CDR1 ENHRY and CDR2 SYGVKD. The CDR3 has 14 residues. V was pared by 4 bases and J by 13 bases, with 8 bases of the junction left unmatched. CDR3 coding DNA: TGTGCCATCAGTGCGGACAGGGGATTAGTTCCCCTCCACCTT. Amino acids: CAISADRGLVPLHL.

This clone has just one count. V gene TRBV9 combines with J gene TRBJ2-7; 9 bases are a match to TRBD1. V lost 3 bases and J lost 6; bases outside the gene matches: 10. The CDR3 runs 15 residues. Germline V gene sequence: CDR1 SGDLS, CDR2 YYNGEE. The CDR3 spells CASSEPVSTGGEQYF. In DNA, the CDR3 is TGTGCCAGCAGCGAACCGGTCTCGACAGGGGGCGAGCAGTACTTC.

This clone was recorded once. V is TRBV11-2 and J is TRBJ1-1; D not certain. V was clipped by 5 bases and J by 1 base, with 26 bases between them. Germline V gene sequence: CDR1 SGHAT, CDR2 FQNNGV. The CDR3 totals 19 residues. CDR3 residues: CASSGFAIGEVGWNTEAFF. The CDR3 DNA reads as TGTGCCAGCAGCGGATTCGCCATTGGCGAAGTTGGCTGGAACACTGAAGCTTTCTTT.

The CDR3 coding sequence is TGTGCCAGCAGTGACTCAATTGAGGCGGTCTATGGCTACACCTTC. The encoded protein is CASSDSIEAVYGYTF. This sequence joins TRBV6-4 and TRBJ1-2; D not certain. The CDR3 length is 15 residues. Trimming stripped 0 bases from V and 4 bases from J, with 12 bases between. Germline-derived CDR1 and CDR2 are MRHNA and SNTAGT.

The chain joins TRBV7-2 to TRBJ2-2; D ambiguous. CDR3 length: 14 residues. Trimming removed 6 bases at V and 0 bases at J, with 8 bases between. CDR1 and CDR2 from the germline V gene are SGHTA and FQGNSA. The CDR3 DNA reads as TGTGCCAGCAGTTCCGGGCCGAACACCGGGGAGCTGTTTTTT. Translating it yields CASSSGPNTGELFF.

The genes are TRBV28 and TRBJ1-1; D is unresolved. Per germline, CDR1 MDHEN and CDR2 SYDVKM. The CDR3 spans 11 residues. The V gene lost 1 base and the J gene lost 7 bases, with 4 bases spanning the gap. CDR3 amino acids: CASSLSLEAFF. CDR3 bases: TGTGCCAGCAGTTTATCCCTTGAAGCTTTCTTT.